This T cell receptor beta chain was observed in a study of shared clonotypes between healthy human individuals. Study observations and caveats: Naive CD4 clonotype sharing across several donors was around 5.5%.

Donors were healthy HIV-negative adults without recent acute infections or vaccinations. Memory CD4+ cells were the fraction left after CD45RA+ naive selection. TCRdb's table, derived via immunoSEQ multiplex PCR, lists solely in-frame clones and lacks some. The sample has 2,100,000 or so clones; 95% are singletons. A note on this clone: No antigen is known for it. Other DNA sequences within the sample encode an identical CDR3.

CDR1 is MNHEY, CDR2 SVGAGI, per germline. The CDR3 sequence is 16 residues long. With 0 bases clipped from V and 2 bases from J, the junction kept 2 bases outside the gene matches. Material for sequencing was naive CD4+ T cells sorted from blood. The subset is: CD45RA+ positively selected. The V call is TRBV6-5, the J call TRBJ2-5; 11 nucleotides agree with TRBD1. The TCR originated in a man younger than 30 in good health. The CDR3 is CASSYSGTGGQETQYF. The CDR3 region has the DNA TGTGCCAGCAGTTACTCCGGGACAGGGGGACAAGAGACCCAGTACTTC.